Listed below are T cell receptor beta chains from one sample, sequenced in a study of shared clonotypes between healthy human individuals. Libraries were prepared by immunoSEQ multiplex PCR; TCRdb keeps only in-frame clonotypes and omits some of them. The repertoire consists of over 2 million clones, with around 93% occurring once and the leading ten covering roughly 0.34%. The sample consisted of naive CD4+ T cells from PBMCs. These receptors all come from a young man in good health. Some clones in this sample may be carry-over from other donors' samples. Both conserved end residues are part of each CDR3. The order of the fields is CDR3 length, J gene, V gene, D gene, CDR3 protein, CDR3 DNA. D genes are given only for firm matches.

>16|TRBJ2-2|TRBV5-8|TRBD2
CASSHWTSGKYGELFF
TGTGCCAGCAGCCACTGGACTAGCGGGAAATACGGGGAGCTGTTTTTT
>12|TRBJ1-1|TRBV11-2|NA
CASSLEGFEAFF
TGTGCCAGCAGCTTAGAGGGGTTTGAAGCTTTCTTT
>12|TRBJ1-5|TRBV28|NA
CASGEGSGPQHF
TGTGCCAGCGGAGAGGGGTCGGGGCCCCAGCATTTT
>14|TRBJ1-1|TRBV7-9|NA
CASSLVGSVTEAFF
TGTGCCAGCAGCTTAGTGGGTTCGGTCACTGAAGCTTTCTTT
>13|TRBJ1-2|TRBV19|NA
CASSPRANYGYTF
TGTGCCAGTAGTCCCCGGGCTAACTATGGCTACACCTTC
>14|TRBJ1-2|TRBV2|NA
CASSEAGALRGYTF
TGTGCCAGCAGTGAAGCTGGGGCTCTGAGAGGCTACACCTTC
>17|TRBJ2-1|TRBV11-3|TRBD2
CASSLKRAGVEVFEQFF
TGTGCCAGCAGCTTAAAGAGGGCGGGAGTCGAGGTGTTTGAGCAGTTCTTC
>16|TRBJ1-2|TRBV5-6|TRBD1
CASTLTGLERDYGYTF
TGTGCCAGCACCTTGACAGGGCTAGAGAGGGACTATGGCTACACCTTC
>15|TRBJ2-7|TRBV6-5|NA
CASREEPNPAYEQYF
TGTGCCAGCAGGGAGGAACCGAACCCCGCCTACGAGCAGTACTTC
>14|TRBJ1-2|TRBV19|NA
CASSVRGYNYGYTF
TGTGCCAGTAGTGTTCGGGGCTATAACTATGGCTACACCTTC
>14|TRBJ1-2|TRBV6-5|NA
CASSQSRTHYGYTF
TGTGCCAGCAGCCAAAGCAGGACGCACTATGGCTACACCTTC
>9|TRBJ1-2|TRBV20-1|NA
CSADYGYTF
TGCAGTGCTGATTATGGCTACACCTTC
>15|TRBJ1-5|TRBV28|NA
CASSLGPLINQPQHF
TGTGCCAGTTCTCTGGGCCCACTCATCAATCAGCCCCAGCATTTT
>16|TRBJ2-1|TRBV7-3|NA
CASSLSSGTPYNEQFF
TGTGCCAGCAGCTTAAGCTCAGGGACGCCCTACAATGAGCAGTTCTTC
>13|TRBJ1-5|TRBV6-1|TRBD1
CASSRQGIQPQHF
TGTGCCAGCAGTAGACAGGGTATACAGCCCCAGCATTTT
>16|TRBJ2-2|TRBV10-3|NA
CAIRPGVGSNTGELFF
TGTGCCATCAGGCCGGGTGTTGGTTCGAACACCGGGGAGCTGTTTTTT
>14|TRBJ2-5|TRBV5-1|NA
CASSLAGMQETQYF
TGCGCCAGCAGCTTGGCCGGGATGCAAGAGACCCAGTACTTC
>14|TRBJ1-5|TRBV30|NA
CAWTGSGSHQPQHF
TGTGCCTGGACTGGATCCGGGAGTCATCAGCCCCAGCATTTT
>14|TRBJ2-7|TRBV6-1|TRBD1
CASTPDRNSYEQYF
TGTGCCAGCACCCCGGACAGGAACTCCTACGAGCAGTACTTC
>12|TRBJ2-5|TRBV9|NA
CASSAALGTQYF
TGTGCCAGCAGCGCCGCCCTAGGGACCCAGTACTTC
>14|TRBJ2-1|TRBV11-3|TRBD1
CASSPRTGLAEQFF
TGTGCCAGCAGCCCACGGACAGGGCTGGCTGAGCAGTTCTTC
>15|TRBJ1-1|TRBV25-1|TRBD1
CASSEYGTGLTEAFF
TGTGCCAGCAGTGAATACGGGACAGGGTTAACTGAAGCTTTCTTT